The rows below give T cell receptor beta chains drawn from one sample of a study of Graves' ophthalmopathy and Graves' hyperthyroidism. Via MiXCR, TCRdb re-called the multiplex PCR reads, giving one row per CDR3 protein. The table shows about 550,000 distinct CDR3 sequences, with under 40% occurring only once. Sequenced input: peripheral blood or thyroid tissue (not recorded which). These receptors were obtained from an adult man with Graves' hyperthyroidism. Each CDR3 is given with its conserved first and last residue. D genes are given only for firm matches. Rows may omit the clone size; those that give it use once, few, many or a size class.

J gene: TRBJ1-6
D gene: TRBD1
V gene: TRBV10-3
clone size: few
CDR3 protein: CASSRQRQGKTSNGSPLHF

J gene: TRBJ1-4
D gene: .
V gene: TRBV4-1
clone size: few
CDR3 protein: CASSQDLSGTNEKLFF

J gene: TRBJ2-5
D gene: .
V gene: TRBV29-1
clone size: .
CDR3 protein: CSLAAILETQYF

J gene: TRBJ2-2
D gene: .
V gene: TRBV12-3/TRBV12-4
clone size: few
CDR3 protein: CASGAGVSTGELFF

J gene: TRBJ2-7
D gene: TRBD1
V gene: TRBV2
clone size: .
CDR3 protein: CASSAEGTGVSNEQYF

J gene: TRBJ2-7
D gene: .
V gene: TRBV5-8
clone size: many
CDR3 protein: CASSLAGGRASYEQYF

J gene: TRBJ2-5
D gene: .
V gene: TRBV27
clone size: .
CDR3 protein: CASSPRAWGQETQYF

J gene: TRBJ2-5
D gene: .
V gene: TRBV12-3/TRBV12-4
clone size: .
CDR3 protein: CASSLSRGGRETQYF

J gene: TRBJ1-4
D gene: TRBD1
V gene: TRBV12-5
clone size: .
CDR3 protein: CASGLVPPTGENEKLFF

J gene: TRBJ1-6
D gene: .
V gene: TRBV20-1
clone size: .
CDR3 protein: CSAREGDSPLHF